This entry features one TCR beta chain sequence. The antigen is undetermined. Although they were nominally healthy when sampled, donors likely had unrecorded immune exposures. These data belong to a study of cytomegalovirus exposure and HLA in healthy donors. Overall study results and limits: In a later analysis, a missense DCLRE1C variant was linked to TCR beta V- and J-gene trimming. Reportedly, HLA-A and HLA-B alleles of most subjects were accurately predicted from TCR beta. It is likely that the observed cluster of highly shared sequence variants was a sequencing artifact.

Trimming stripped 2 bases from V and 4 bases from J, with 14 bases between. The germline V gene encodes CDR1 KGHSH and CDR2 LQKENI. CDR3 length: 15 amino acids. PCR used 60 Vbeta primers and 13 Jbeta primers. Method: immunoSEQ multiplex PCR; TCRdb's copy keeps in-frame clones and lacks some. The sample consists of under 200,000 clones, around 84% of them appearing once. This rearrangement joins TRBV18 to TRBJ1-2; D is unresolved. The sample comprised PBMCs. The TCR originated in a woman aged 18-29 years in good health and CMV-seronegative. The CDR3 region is CASSPLPQEGYGYTF. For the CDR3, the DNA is TGTGCCAGCTCACCATTACCCCAGGAGGGCTATGGCTACACCTTC.